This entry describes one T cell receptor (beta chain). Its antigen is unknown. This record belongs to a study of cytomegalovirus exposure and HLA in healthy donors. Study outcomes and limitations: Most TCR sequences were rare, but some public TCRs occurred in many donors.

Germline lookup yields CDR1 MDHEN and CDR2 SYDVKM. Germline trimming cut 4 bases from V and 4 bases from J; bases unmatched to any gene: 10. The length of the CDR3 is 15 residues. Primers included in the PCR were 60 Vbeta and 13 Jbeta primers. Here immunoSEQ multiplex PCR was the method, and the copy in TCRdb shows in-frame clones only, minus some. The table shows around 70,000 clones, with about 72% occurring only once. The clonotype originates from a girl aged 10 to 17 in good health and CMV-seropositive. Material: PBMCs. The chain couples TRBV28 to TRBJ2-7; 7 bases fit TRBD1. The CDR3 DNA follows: TGTGCCAGCAGTTACAGACAGGGTTGGCCTTACGAGCAGTACTTC. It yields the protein CASSYRQGWPYEQYF.